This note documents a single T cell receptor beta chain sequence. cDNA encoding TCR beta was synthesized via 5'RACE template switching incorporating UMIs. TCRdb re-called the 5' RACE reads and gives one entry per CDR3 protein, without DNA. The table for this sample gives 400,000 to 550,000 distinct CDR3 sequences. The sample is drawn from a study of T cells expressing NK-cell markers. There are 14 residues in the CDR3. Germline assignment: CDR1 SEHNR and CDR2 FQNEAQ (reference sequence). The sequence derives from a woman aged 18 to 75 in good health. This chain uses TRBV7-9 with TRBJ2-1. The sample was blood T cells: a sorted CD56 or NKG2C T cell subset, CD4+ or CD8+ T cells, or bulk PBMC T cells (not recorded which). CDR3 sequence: CASRTGNSYNEQFF.